The 21 T cell receptor beta chains below were found in one sample sequenced in a study of T cell changes during pregnancy in multiple sclerosis. The table came from immunoSEQ multiplex PCR; TCRdb's copy has only in-frame clones and leaves some out. The sample includes about 100,000 clones, 90% to 95% seen only once; the top ten take over 0.8%. Specimen: peripheral blood, collected before pregnancy. These receptors were taken from a female donor with multiple sclerosis, enrolled in a pregnancy study.

For the CDR3, the DNA is TGTGCTAGTGGTTTGGTAACCGGGACATCCTACAATGAGCAGTTCTTC. This sequence encodes CASGLVTGTSYNEQFF. V and J are TRBV12-5 and TRBJ2-1, with D maybe TRBD1 (6 bases). Germline V gene lookup returns CDR1 LGHNT and CDR2 FRNRAP. The CDR3 loop spans 16 amino acids. Trimming cost V 0 bases and J 1 base, with 10 bases left between them.

V gene TRBV28 combines with J gene TRBJ1-2; TRBD1 might be the D (6 bases). V lost 4 bases to trimming and J lost 3 bases, with 15 bases between them. CDR1 is MDHEN and CDR2 is SYDVKM in the germline V gene. The length of the CDR3 is 15 residues. CDR3 loop: CASSSRQVGDYGYTF. CDR3 DNA: TGTGCCAGCAGTTCCCGACAGGTGGGGGACTATGGCTACACCTTC.

This CDR3 reads CASSQYRGEAFF. The CDR3 DNA reads as TGTGCCAGCAGCCAGTACAGGGGTGAAGCTTTCTTT. The chain joins TRBV13 to TRBJ1-1; 7 bases are shared with TRBD1. This CDR3 spans 12 amino acids. Germline values: CDR1 PRHDT, CDR2 FYEKMQ (reference sequence). The V segment lost 5 bases and the J segment 7 bases; nucleotides outside the gene matches: 4.

The chain carries TRBV14 and TRBJ2-1; no firm D call. Germline V gives CDR1 SGHDN, CDR2 FVKESK. V was pared by 5 bases and J by 4 bases, with 18 bases between. The CDR3 contains 16 residues. CDR3 loop: CASSKGTSIWYNEQFF. CDR3 in DNA: TGTGCCAGCAGCAAAGGAACGTCTATTTGGTACAATGAGCAGTTCTTC. Filled out from reference TRBV14 and TRBJ2-1, the complete variable domain reads EAGVTQFPSHSVIEKGQTVTLRCDPISGHDNLYWYRRVMGKEIKFLLHFVKESKQDESGMPNNRFLAERTGGTYSTLKVQPAELEDSGVYFCASSKGTSIWYNEQFFGPGTRLTVL.

The chain couples TRBV6-8 to TRBJ1-2, with 7 bases that match TRBD1. V lost 0 bases to trimming and J lost 7 bases; unmatched junction nucleotides: 11. This CDR3 comprises 16 residues. Germline V gene lookup returns CDR1 MNHGY and CDR2 SAAAGT. CDR3 nucleotides: TGTGCCAGCAGTTACTCATTGACAGGGTATTTCGGTGGCTACACCTTC. Residues: CASSYSLTGYFGGYTF.

The rearrangement joins TRBV7-2 to TRBJ2-5; TRBD2 is a possible D gene (6 bases). The CDR3 is 15 amino acids. Germline V gene data show CDR1 as SGHTA and CDR2 as FQGNSA. V lost 0 bases and J 4 bases, leaving 12 bases between the germline ends. CDR3 in amino acids: CASSLAAGWRETQYF. CDR3 nucleotide sequence: TGTGCCAGCAGCTTAGCGGCGGGATGGAGAGAGACCCAGTACTTC.

The chain links TRBV4-1 to TRBJ2-5, with TRBD1 as a possible D gene (5 bases). V lost 1 base to trimming and J lost 2 bases, with 14 bases between them. The CDR3 consists of 16 residues. Germline V gene lookup returns CDR1 MGHRA and CDR2 YSYEKL. The CDR3 region has the DNA TGCGCCAGCAGCCAAGCTCAGGGATCCCCACAAGAGACCCAGTACTTC. It is translated as CASSQAQGSPQETQYF.

This clone showed up just a few times. The rearrangement links TRBV6-6 to TRBJ2-1; 8 nucleotides align to TRBD2. This CDR3 contains 16 residues. CDR1 is MNHNY, CDR2 SVGAGI, per germline (reference sequence). The junction had 5 bases not matched to a gene; V was cut back by 0 bases and J by 4 bases. CDR3 sequence: CASSYSTRGRYNEQFF. CDR3 in DNA: TGTGCCAGCAGTTACTCGACACGCGGGAGGTACAATGAGCAGTTCTTC.

The genes are TRBV7-8 and TRBJ1-1; 8 nucleotides line up with TRBD1. The J segment lost 5 bases and the V segment lost 1 base, leaving 6 bases of the junction unmatched. Germline CDR1 is SGHVS and CDR2 is FQNEAQ. The CDR3 has 15 amino acids. This chain's CDR3 is CASSLVAGGLTEAFF. The CDR3 nucleotides are TGTGCCAGCAGCTTAGTGGCAGGGGGCTTAACTGAAGCTTTCTTT.

The chain carries TRBV13 and TRBJ2-7, with 9 bases fitting TRBD1. The CDR3 loop spans 17 amino acids. After removal of 4 bases from V and 2 bases from J, the junction contained 12 bases not matched to a gene. The germline CDR1 and CDR2 sequences are PRHDT and FYEKMQ (reference sequence). CDR3 bases: TGTGCCAGCAGCTCAAACGCCGGGACAGGGCACCCCTACGAGCAGTACTTC. This encodes CASSSNAGTGHPYEQYF.

This rearrangement joins TRBV27 to TRBJ2-4; D possibly corresponds to TRBD2 (7 bases). V gave up 6 bases and J gave up 2 bases, with 20 bases separating them. Germline-derived CDR1 and CDR2 are MNHEY and SMNVEV (reference sequence). There are 17 residues in the CDR3. The CDR3 loop is CASSPRGAVTTKNIQYF. DNA for the CDR3: TGTGCCAGCAGCCCCCGGGGGGCCGTAACAACCAAAAACATTCAGTACTTC.

The chain uses TRBV10-3 and TRBJ2-2; a weak D match, TRBD2 (5 bases). The CDR3 is made up of 15 amino acids. V was cut by 10 bases and J by 0 bases, with 15 bases left in between. CDR1 and CDR2 from the germline V gene are ENHRY and SYGVKD. The CDR3 region has the DNA TGTGCCACCGGAGATGCGGGCGCGAACACCGGGGAGCTGTTTTTT. Its translation: CATGDAGANTGELFF.

J is TRBJ1-2 and V is TRBV4-1; 7 positions match TRBD1. Germline V CDR1 and CDR2: MGHRA, YSYEKL. After removal of 2 bases from V and 7 bases from J, the junction contained 4 bases not matched to a gene. The CDR3 sequence is 13 residues long. The CDR3 is CASSQSTGSGYTF. CDR3 coding DNA: TGCGCCAGCAGCCAATCGACAGGGTCTGGCTACACCTTC.

The chain links TRBV6-1 to TRBJ2-1, with 8 bases lining up with TRBD2. CDR1 is MNHNS and CDR2 is SASEGT in the germline V gene. V was clipped by 0 bases and J by 8 bases; unmatched bases: 3. This CDR3 has 14 residues. This chain's CDR3 is CASSEARGVDEQFF. The CDR3 nucleotides are TGTGCCAGCAGTGAAGCGCGGGGGGTGGATGAGCAGTTCTTC.

This chain connects TRBV6-4 to TRBJ2-3; perhaps TRBD2 as D (5 bases). The germline gives CDR1 MRHNA, CDR2 SNTAGT. CDR3 length equals 14 residues. V lost 6 bases, J lost 0 bases, and 10 bases lay in between. The CDR3 DNA is TGTGCCAGCAGCCGAGCGGCTAGCACAGATACGCAGTATTTT. Encoded protein: CASSRAASTDTQYF.

This clone showed up just once. The gene calls are TRBV7-9 and TRBJ1-1; the D is unclear. This CDR3 contains 14 residues. CDR1 is SEHNR, CDR2 FQNEAQ, per germline (reference sequence). The germline V and J ends were trimmed by 5 bases and 0 bases, with 10 bases remaining between them. This CDR3 reads CASSVTEMNTEAFF. The CDR3 nucleotides are TGTGCCAGCAGCGTTACAGAGATGAACACTGAAGCTTTCTTT.

The chain couples TRBV27 to TRBJ1-1; TRBD1 matches 7 bases. The CDR3 length is 14 residues. The germline gives CDR1 MNHEY, CDR2 SMNVEV (reference sequence). V lost 4 bases, J lost 4 bases, and 6 bases stayed unmatched. The CDR3 loop reads CASSSNAGGTEAFF. The CDR3 coding sequence is TGTGCCAGCAGTTCGAACGCAGGGGGCACTGAAGCTTTCTTT.

The chain couples TRBV2 to TRBJ2-7; possibly TRBD1 for D (5 bases). Germline V CDR1 and CDR2: SNHLY, FYNNEI. The CDR3 runs 12 residues. V was cut by 6 bases and J by 2 bases, with 8 bases left in between. CDR3 nucleotide sequence: TGTGCCAGCAGGGGGCGGACCTACGAGCAGTACTTC. It encodes CASRGRTYEQYF.

The CDR3 DNA reads as TGTGCCAGCAGTTTCTCTCCGGGACAGTCGGGCGAGCAGTACTTC. Its translation: CASSFSPGQSGEQYF. The gene calls are TRBV28 and TRBJ2-7; 7 nucleotides agree with TRBD1. Germline trimming cut 3 bases from V and 6 bases from J; bases unmatched to any gene: 11. Germline V CDR1 and CDR2: MDHEN, SYDVKM. This CDR3 comprises 15 residues.

The table lists this clone with a few counts. The gene calls are TRBV6-5 and TRBJ1-1; TRBD1 matches 7 bases. The CDR3 sequence is 15 residues long. Losses at the gene ends were 0 bases for V and 1 base for J; bases not matched to a gene: 2. CDR1 and CDR2 from the germline V gene are MNHEY and SVGAGI. CDR3 sequence: CASSYSTGRNTEAFF. CDR3 nucleotide sequence: TGTGCCAGCAGTTACTCGACAGGGCGGAACACTGAAGCTTTCTTT.

Only one count was recorded for this clone. The V gene is TRBV18, the J gene TRBJ1-2, with 7 nucleotides matching TRBD1. Germline lookup yields CDR1 KGHSH and CDR2 LQKENI. CDR3 length: 16 amino acids. J was trimmed by 0 bases and V by 0 bases; bases with no gene match: 4. The CDR3 loop reads CASSPPGQIANYGYTF. CDR3 bases: TGTGCCAGCTCACCACCGGGACAGATAGCTAACTATGGCTACACCTTC.